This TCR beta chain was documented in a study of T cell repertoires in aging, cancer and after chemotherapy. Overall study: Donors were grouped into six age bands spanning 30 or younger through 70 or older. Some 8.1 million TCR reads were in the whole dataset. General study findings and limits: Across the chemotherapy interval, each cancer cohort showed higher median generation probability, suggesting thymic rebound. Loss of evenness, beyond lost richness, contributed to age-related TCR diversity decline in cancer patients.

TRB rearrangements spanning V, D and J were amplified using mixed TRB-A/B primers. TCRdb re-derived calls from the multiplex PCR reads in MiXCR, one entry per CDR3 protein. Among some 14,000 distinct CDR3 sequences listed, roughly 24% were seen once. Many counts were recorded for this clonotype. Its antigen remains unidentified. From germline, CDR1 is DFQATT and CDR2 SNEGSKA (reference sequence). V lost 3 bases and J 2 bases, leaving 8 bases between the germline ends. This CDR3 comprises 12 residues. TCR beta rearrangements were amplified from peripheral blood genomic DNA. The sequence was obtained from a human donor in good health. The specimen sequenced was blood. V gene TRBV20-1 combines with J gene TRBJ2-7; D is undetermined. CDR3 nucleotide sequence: TGCAGTGCTAGTCAGGAACCCTACGAGCAGTACTTC. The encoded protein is CSASQEPYEQYF.